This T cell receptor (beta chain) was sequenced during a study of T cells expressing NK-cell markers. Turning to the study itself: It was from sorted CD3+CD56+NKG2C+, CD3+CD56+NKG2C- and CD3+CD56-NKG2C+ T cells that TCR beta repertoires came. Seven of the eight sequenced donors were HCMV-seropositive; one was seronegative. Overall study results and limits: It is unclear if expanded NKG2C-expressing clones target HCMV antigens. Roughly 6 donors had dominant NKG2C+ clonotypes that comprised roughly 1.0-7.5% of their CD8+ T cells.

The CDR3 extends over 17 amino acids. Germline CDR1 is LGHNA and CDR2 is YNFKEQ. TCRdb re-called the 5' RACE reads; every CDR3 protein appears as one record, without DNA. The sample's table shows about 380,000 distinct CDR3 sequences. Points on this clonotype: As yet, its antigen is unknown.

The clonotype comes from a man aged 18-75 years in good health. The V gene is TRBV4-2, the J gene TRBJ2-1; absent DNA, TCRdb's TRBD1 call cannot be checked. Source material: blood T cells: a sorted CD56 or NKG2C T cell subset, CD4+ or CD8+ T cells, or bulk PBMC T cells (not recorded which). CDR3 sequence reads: CASSPRSPTGGLNEQFF.